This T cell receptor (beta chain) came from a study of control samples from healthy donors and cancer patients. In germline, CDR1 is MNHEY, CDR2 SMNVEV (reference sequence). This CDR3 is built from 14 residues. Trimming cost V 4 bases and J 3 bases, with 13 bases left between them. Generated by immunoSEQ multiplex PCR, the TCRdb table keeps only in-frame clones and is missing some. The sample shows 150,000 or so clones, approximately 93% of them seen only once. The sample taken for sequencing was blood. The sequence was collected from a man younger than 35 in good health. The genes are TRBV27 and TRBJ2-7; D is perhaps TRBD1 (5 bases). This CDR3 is CASSSDQGLYEQYF. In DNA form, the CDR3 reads TGTGCCAGCAGTTCAGACCAGGGTCTCTACGAGCAGTACTTC.